This TCR beta chain was sequenced during a study of human T cells and chemical hapten exposure. Specified time point: patch test 1, 2 weeks after DPC sensitization. Noted treatment: therapeutic diphenylcyclopropenone sensitization with weekly scalp DPC. The table lists this clonotype with a few counts. TCRdb independently ran MiXCR on the RACE reads; one entry per CDR3 protein. The sample shows fewer than 100,000 distinct CDR3 sequences, 9.5% to 15% of them seen only once. The CDR3 is 13 amino acids. V trimming: 6 bases; J trimming: 1 base; junction bases outside the gene matches: 5. Germline V gene sequence: CDR1 DFQATT, CDR2 SNEGSKA (reference sequence).

The V gene is TRBV20-1, the J gene TRBJ2-7; 8 nucleotides align to TRBD2. Material: whole blood, obtained in connection with sensitization to the hapten diphenylcyclopropenone (DPC). The sequence was collected from a woman in her thirties or forties with alopecia areata. Some clones in this sample may be carry-over from other donors' samples. This CDR3 is CSARTSGSYEQYF. In DNA form, the CDR3 reads TGCAGTGCGCGAACTAGCGGATCCTACGAGCAGTACTTC.